The rows below give T cell receptor beta chains drawn from one sample of a study of T cell changes during pregnancy in multiple sclerosis. Using immunoSEQ multiplex PCR, the repertoire was profiled, and TCRdb retains in-frame clones only, with some absent. The sample contains over 80,000 clones, around 95% of which appear only once. This specimen consisted of peripheral blood, obtained in the third trimester of pregnancy. These TCRs come from a female donor in good health, enrolled as a control in a pregnancy study. The CDR3 runs from the conserved cysteine through the conserved F or W. D genes are given only for firm matches. Clone size is shown for a subset of rows, as once, few, many or a class of expanded clone.

CDR3nt: TGTGCCAGCAGTTTTTCCTCCCGCTACTCTAGCACAGATACGCAGTATTTT; CDR3aa: CASSFSSRYSSTDTQYF; v_gene: TRBV28; abundance: -; d_gene: -; j_gene: TRBJ2-3
CDR3nt: TGTGCCAGCAGCTTTATACAGGGGGGCTCTGGAAACACCATATATTTT; CDR3aa: CASSFIQGGSGNTIYF; v_gene: TRBV5-5; abundance: -; d_gene: TRBD1; j_gene: TRBJ1-3
CDR3nt: TGTGCCAGCAGCCAAGACGTTGGGGCTAGCGGGCCCTACGAGCAGTACTTC; CDR3aa: CASSQDVGASGPYEQYF; v_gene: TRBV4-2; abundance: -; d_gene: TRBD2; j_gene: TRBJ2-7
CDR3nt: TGTGCCAGCAGCCAAGAAATGGACAGGCCTATCCAAGAGACCCAGTACTTC; CDR3aa: CASSQEMDRPIQETQYF; v_gene: TRBV4-2; abundance: -; d_gene: TRBD1; j_gene: TRBJ2-5
CDR3nt: TGTGCTAGTGGTGTGGGACTCAGCAGAGATACGCAGTATTTT; CDR3aa: CASGVGLSRDTQYF; v_gene: TRBV12-5; abundance: -; d_gene: -; j_gene: TRBJ2-3
CDR3nt: TGTGCCAGTAGTATAACCGCAGGCTCCGGGACTAGGGACGAGCAGTACTTC; CDR3aa: CASSITAGSGTRDEQYF; v_gene: TRBV19; abundance: -; d_gene: TRBD2; j_gene: TRBJ2-7
CDR3nt: TGTGCCAGCAGTTCTGGAAGGGGTGGAAACACCATATATTTT; CDR3aa: CASSSGRGGNTIYF; v_gene: TRBV6-6; abundance: -; d_gene: -; j_gene: TRBJ1-3
CDR3nt: TGCGCCAGCAACCTACTAGCGACTACCTACAATGAGCAGTTCTTC; CDR3aa: CASNLLATTYNEQFF; v_gene: TRBV5-1; abundance: -; d_gene: TRBD2; j_gene: TRBJ2-1
CDR3nt: TGTGCCAGCAGTTCCTCTCCACTAGCGGGAGGCTACGAGCAGTACTTC; CDR3aa: CASSSSPLAGGYEQYF; v_gene: TRBV5-6; abundance: -; d_gene: TRBD2; j_gene: TRBJ2-7
CDR3nt: TGTGCCAGCAGCTTAGATCTGGGGGGTCGCACAGATACGCAGTATTTT; CDR3aa: CASSLDLGGRTDTQYF; v_gene: TRBV7-8; abundance: -; d_gene: -; j_gene: TRBJ2-3
CDR3nt: TGTGCCAGCAGCCCCCGGGGGGCCTACGAGCAGTACTTC; CDR3aa: CASSPRGAYEQYF; v_gene: TRBV27; abundance: -; d_gene: TRBD2; j_gene: TRBJ2-7
CDR3nt: TGTGCCAGCAGTTTAGGGGGCGCTTGGGGCTACACCTTC; CDR3aa: CASSLGGAWGYTF; v_gene: TRBV7-9; abundance: -; d_gene: TRBD1; j_gene: TRBJ1-2
CDR3nt: TGTGCCAGTAGTATGGGCATTTCGGCGGGAGGGGAAGAGACCCAGTACTTC; CDR3aa: CASSMGISAGGEETQYF; v_gene: TRBV19; abundance: -; d_gene: TRBD2; j_gene: TRBJ2-5
CDR3nt: TGCGCCAGCAGCCAAGGGGACAGTGGGGCCTATGGCTACACCTTC; CDR3aa: CASSQGDSGAYGYTF; v_gene: TRBV4-1; abundance: -; d_gene: TRBD1; j_gene: TRBJ1-2
CDR3nt: TGTGCCAGCAGCCGCGACAGACAGGGTGACTATGGCTACACCTTC; CDR3aa: CASSRDRQGDYGYTF; v_gene: TRBV4-2; abundance: -; d_gene: TRBD1; j_gene: TRBJ1-2
CDR3nt: TGTGCCAGTAGTTTATGGCAGGGGAATGAGCAGTTCTTC; CDR3aa: CASSLWQGNEQFF; v_gene: TRBV19; abundance: -; d_gene: -; j_gene: TRBJ2-1
CDR3nt: TGTGCCAGCAGCCCCGGGGGGCTGATGAACACTGAAGCTTTCTTT; CDR3aa: CASSPGGLMNTEAFF; v_gene: TRBV9; abundance: -; d_gene: -; j_gene: TRBJ1-1
CDR3nt: TGTGCCAGCAGCTTAGTGGGGGACAGCTCCTCTGGAAACACCATATATTTT; CDR3aa: CASSLVGDSSSGNTIYF; v_gene: TRBV11-2; abundance: once; d_gene: TRBD1; j_gene: TRBJ1-3
CDR3nt: TGCGCCAGCAGCATCCCGACAGGGGGCGACACAGATACGCAGTATTTT; CDR3aa: CASSIPTGGDTDTQYF; v_gene: TRBV5-1; abundance: -; d_gene: TRBD1; j_gene: TRBJ2-3
CDR3nt: TGTGCCAGCTCACCGAGGACAGGGGGGGACGATGGCTACACCTTC; CDR3aa: CASSPRTGGDDGYTF; v_gene: TRBV18; abundance: -; d_gene: TRBD1; j_gene: TRBJ1-2
CDR3nt: TGTGCCACCAGCAGACTTCTGGACAGGGGGCTGGAGGGTGGCTACACCTTC; CDR3aa: CATSRLLDRGLEGGYTF; v_gene: TRBV15; abundance: -; d_gene: TRBD1; j_gene: TRBJ1-2
CDR3nt: TGTGCCAGCAGCTTCGGGGGAGCTGGGGCCAACGTCCTGACTTTC; CDR3aa: CASSFGGAGANVLTF; v_gene: TRBV5-6; abundance: -; d_gene: -; j_gene: TRBJ2-6
CDR3nt: TGTGCCAGCAGCGCACAGGGAGAAGCCTACGAGCAGTACTTC; CDR3aa: CASSAQGEAYEQYF; v_gene: TRBV7-6; abundance: -; d_gene: -; j_gene: TRBJ2-7
CDR3nt: TGTGCCAGCAGAATCAGGGGATCCTACGAGCAGTACTTC; CDR3aa: CASRIRGSYEQYF; v_gene: TRBV6-6; abundance: -; d_gene: -; j_gene: TRBJ2-7
CDR3nt: TGTGCTAGTGGTAACCCTAAAAGGTTGAGGGAAACACTCTTAGGCGAGCAGTACTTC; CDR3aa: CASGNPKRLRETLLGEQYF; v_gene: TRBV12-5; abundance: -; d_gene: -; j_gene: TRBJ2-7
CDR3nt: TGTGCCAGTAGTATCTCGCCTAGCGGGAGTGCCTACGAGCAGTACTTC; CDR3aa: CASSISPSGSAYEQYF; v_gene: TRBV19; abundance: once; d_gene: TRBD2; j_gene: TRBJ2-7
CDR3nt: TGTGCCAGCAGCCGGGGACAGGTTCGGGGCGAGCAGTACTTC; CDR3aa: CASSRGQVRGEQYF; v_gene: TRBV5-4; abundance: -; d_gene: TRBD1; j_gene: TRBJ2-7
CDR3nt: TGTGCCAGCATGAGGACAGGGGGGACCCAGTACTTC; CDR3aa: CASMRTGGTQYF; v_gene: TRBV27; abundance: -; d_gene: TRBD1; j_gene: TRBJ2-5
CDR3nt: TGTGCCAGCAGCTTAGTGAGGGAAGATACGCAGTATTTT; CDR3aa: CASSLVREDTQYF; v_gene: TRBV7-2; abundance: -; d_gene: -; j_gene: TRBJ2-3
CDR3nt: TGTGCCAGCAGTTCCCTACCCCGGGACAGGACGACCTACGAGCAGTACTTC; CDR3aa: CASSSLPRDRTTYEQYF; v_gene: TRBV28; abundance: -; d_gene: TRBD1; j_gene: TRBJ2-7
CDR3nt: TGTGCCAGCAGCTCTTACTCGAGGCCAATTGCCGGGGAGCTGTTTTTT; CDR3aa: CASSSYSRPIAGELFF; v_gene: TRBV28; abundance: -; d_gene: -; j_gene: TRBJ2-2
CDR3nt: TGTGCCAGCAGCTTGGGGGACATTGGTCCAAGCAATCAGCCCCAGCATTTT; CDR3aa: CASSLGDIGPSNQPQHF; v_gene: TRBV5-8; abundance: -; d_gene: -; j_gene: TRBJ1-5
CDR3nt: TGTGCCAGTAGTATGGCCGCTAATCAGCCCCAGCATTTT; CDR3aa: CASSMAANQPQHF; v_gene: TRBV19; abundance: -; d_gene: -; j_gene: TRBJ1-5
CDR3nt: TGTGCCAGCAGCTTAAAGCCCCGGAGGGACTTCGGCACAGATACGCAGTATTTT; CDR3aa: CASSLKPRRDFGTDTQYF; v_gene: TRBV7-2; abundance: -; d_gene: -; j_gene: TRBJ2-3
CDR3nt: TGTGCCAGCAGCAGCGGGCCGCTTAATGAAAAACTGTTTTTT; CDR3aa: CASSSGPLNEKLFF; v_gene: TRBV9; abundance: once; d_gene: -; j_gene: TRBJ1-4
CDR3nt: TGCAGTGCTAGAACTGAAAGTTACGCTTTCTTT; CDR3aa: CSARTESYAFF; v_gene: TRBV20-1; abundance: -; d_gene: -; j_gene: TRBJ1-1
CDR3nt: TGTGCCAGCAGCTTCCGGACTAGCGGGAGGGGCCAAGAGACCCAGTACTTC; CDR3aa: CASSFRTSGRGQETQYF; v_gene: TRBV7-9; abundance: -; d_gene: TRBD2; j_gene: TRBJ2-5
CDR3nt: TGTGCCAGCAGTGGCAGGCTAGCCAAAAACATTCAGTACTTC; CDR3aa: CASSGRLAKNIQYF; v_gene: TRBV2; abundance: -; d_gene: -; j_gene: TRBJ2-4
CDR3nt: TGTGCCAGCAGTTACAGGCCTAGCGGGAGTGCCGGGGAGCTGTTTTTT; CDR3aa: CASSYRPSGSAGELFF; v_gene: TRBV6-5; abundance: -; d_gene: TRBD2; j_gene: TRBJ2-2
CDR3nt: TGTGCCAGCTCACCAAGCAGGGGATCGAATGAAAAACTGTTTTTT; CDR3aa: CASSPSRGSNEKLFF; v_gene: TRBV18; abundance: -; d_gene: -; j_gene: TRBJ1-4
CDR3nt: TGTGCCAGCAGTTTATCCCTAGTTCGGTTCTTC; CDR3aa: CASSLSLVRFF; v_gene: TRBV6-6; abundance: once; d_gene: -; j_gene: TRBJ2-1